These 14 T cell receptor beta chains came from one sample sequenced in a study of cytomegalovirus exposure and HLA in healthy donors. Clones were read by immunoSEQ multiplex PCR, and TCRdb kept only the in-frame ones, dropping some. The repertoire holds 250,000 to 350,000 clones, with roughly 88% as singletons. The sequenced sample consisted of PBMCs. These receptors originate from a woman aged 18 to 35 in good health and CMV-seronegative.

The chain carries TRBV28 and TRBJ2-7, with 10 bases lining up with TRBD1. The CDR3 is made up of 17 amino acids. Unmatched junction bases numbered 22, after V lost 8 bases and J lost 9 bases. Looked up from germline, CDR1 is MDHEN and CDR2 is SYDVKM. DNA of the CDR3: TGTGCCAGCTCCCCGGGACAGGGGCCCTTTCTCCTAATGGGGCAGTACTTC. It translates to CASSPGQGPFLLMGQYF.

The V call is TRBV11-3, the J call TRBJ2-5; D possibly corresponds to TRBD2 (7 bases). Deletions cut 2 bases from V and 4 bases from J, with 11 bases between. The CDR3 contains 14 residues. Germline CDR1 reads SGHNT; CDR2 reads YENEEA. DNA of the CDR3: TGTGCCAGCAGCTTAAACCGGGGGGCAGAGACCCAGTACTTC. Amino acid sequence: CASSLNRGAETQYF.

The V and J genes are TRBV11-2 and TRBJ2-2; no clear D gene. The CDR3 contains 13 residues. Germline-derived CDR1 and CDR2 are SGHAT and FQNNGV. The V gene lost 5 bases and the J gene lost 7 bases, with 11 bases spanning the gap. CDR3 sequence (DNA): TGTGCCAGCAGCCTCCCTTCAGGCGGGGAGCTGTTTTTT. Translated, it gives CASSLPSGGELFF. Full variable domain (missing parts from reference TRBV11-2 and TRBJ2-2): EAGVAQSPRYKIIEKRQSVAFWCNPISGHATLYWYQQILGQGPKLLIQFQNNGVVDDSQLPKDRFSAERLKGVDSTLKIQPAKLEDSAVYLCASSLPSGGELFFGEGSRLTVL.

This clone was observed a few times. V is TRBV2 and J is TRBJ2-7; the D gene is possibly TRBD2 (5 bases). Germline CDR1 SNHLY, CDR2 FYNNEI. This CDR3 is built from 13 residues. V was clipped by 2 bases and J by 2 bases, with 7 bases between them. CDR3 sequence reads: CASSERGTYEQYF. For the CDR3, the DNA is TGTGCCAGCAGTGAACGAGGGACCTACGAGCAGTACTTC.

The chain is built from TRBV4-1 and TRBJ1-5, with D maybe TRBD1 (6 bases). The CDR3 runs 14 residues. Germline-derived CDR1 and CDR2 are MGHRA and YSYEKL. The V and J ends lost 0 bases and 5 bases respectively, with 8 bases between them. CDR3 region: CASSQEGGHQPQHF. Here the CDR3 DNA reads TGCGCCAGCAGCCAAGAAGGGGGTCATCAGCCCCAGCATTTT.

The rearrangement joins TRBV5-4 to TRBJ2-1, with D perhaps TRBD2 (6 bases). Trimming pared 3 bases from V and 4 bases from J, leaving 11 bases between. The CDR3 extends over 14 amino acids. CDR1 and CDR2 from the germline V gene are SGHNT and YYREEE (reference sequence). The CDR3 protein is CASSSAGVYNEQFF. The DNA of the CDR3 is TGTGCCAGCAGCTCAGCGGGTGTGTACAATGAGCAGTTCTTC.

This clone was counted only a few times. Other DNA sequences from this sample encode an identical CDR3 as well. The rearrangement links TRBV7-9 to TRBJ1-1, with a weak D call TRBD1 (6 bases). Trimming pared 5 bases from V and 1 base from J, leaving 11 bases between. The germline V gene encodes CDR1 SEHNR and CDR2 FQNEAQ (reference sequence). CDR3 size: 14 residues. CDR3 coding DNA: TGTGCCAGCAGCCTGGTACAGGGGAACACTGAAGCTTTCTTT. Protein product: CASSLVQGNTEAFF.

This chain connects TRBV28 to TRBJ2-1, with 8 bases aligning to TRBD1. This CDR3 has 15 amino acids. The V segment lost 6 bases and the J segment 4 bases; nucleotides outside the gene matches: 8. Germline V lookup: CDR1 MDHEN, CDR2 SYDVKM. The CDR3 protein is CASSPGQVAYNEQFF. The CDR3 coding sequence is TGTGCCAGCAGCCCGGGACAGGTGGCATACAATGAGCAGTTCTTC. Looking up the rest from reference TRBV28 and TRBJ2-1 gives the full variable domain: DVKVTQSSRYLVKRTGEKVFLECVQDMDHENMFWYRQDPGLGLRLIYFSYDVKMKEKGDIPEGYSVSREKKERFSLILESASTNQTSMYLCASSPGQVAYNEQFFGPGTRLTVL.

This sequence joins TRBV6-5 and TRBJ2-1; TRBD2 matches at 12 bases. The CDR3 has 15 amino acids. In germline, CDR1 is MNHEY, CDR2 SVGAGI. The V gene end was trimmed by 0 bases and the J gene end by 8 bases; junction bases not matched to a gene: 2. The DNA of the CDR3 is TGTGCCAGCAGTTACTCGACTAGCGGGAGCTATGAGCAGTTCTTC. This translates into CASSYSTSGSYEQFF.

This rearrangement joins TRBV19 to TRBJ2-7; a possible D gene is TRBD2 (5 bases). Germline CDR1 is LNHDA and CDR2 is SQIVND (reference sequence). V shed 5 bases and J shed 4 bases, with 15 bases lying between them. This CDR3 contains 14 residues. CDR3 loop: CASSEPRRIYEQYF. CDR3 nucleotides: TGTGCCAGTAGTGAGCCTAGGAGGATTTACGAGCAGTACTTC.

The chain combines TRBV5-1 with TRBJ2-7, with D possibly matching TRBD2 (5 bases). The CDR3 loop spans 13 amino acids. Germline CDR1 reads SGHRS; CDR2 reads YFSETQ. V was cut by 4 bases and J by 5 bases, with 13 bases left in between. The CDR3 sequence: CASSGIPGNEQYF. The CDR3 DNA follows: TGCGCCAGCAGCGGGATCCCGGGAAACGAGCAGTACTTC.

V and J are TRBV30 and TRBJ2-3; 7 bases fit TRBD2. Germline CDR1 and CDR2: GTSNPN and SVGIG (reference sequence). The CDR3 covers 13 residues. V dropped 3 bases and J dropped 2; count of bases not matched to a gene: 2. The CDR3 loop reads CAWSLADTDTQYF. DNA of the CDR3: TGTGCCTGGAGCCTAGCGGACACAGATACGCAGTATTTT. The full variable domain, rest sourced from reference TRBV30 and TRBJ2-3, is SQTIHQWPATLVQPVGSPLSLECTVEGTSNPNLYWYRQAAGRGLQLLFYSVGIGQISSEVPQNLSASRPQDRQFILSSKKLLLSDSGFYLCAWSLADTDTQYFGPGTRLTVL.

This sequence joins TRBV6-1 and TRBJ1-3; the match to TRBD1 covers 10 bases. The germline V gene has CDR1 MNHNS and CDR2 SASEGT. The junction had 3 bases not matched to a gene; V was cut back by 6 bases and J by 4 bases. The CDR3 spans 14 residues. Here the CDR3 DNA reads TGTGCCAGCAGAGACAGGGGGCTGGGAAACACCATATATTTT. Translated: CASRDRGLGNTIYF.

A few counts support this clone. The rearrangement joins TRBV7-9 to TRBJ2-7; perhaps TRBD1 as D (5 bases). The V end was cut by 3 bases, the J end by 0 bases, with 9 bases between. CDR3 size: 14 residues. The V gene's germline CDR1 is SEHNR and CDR2 FQNEAQ (reference sequence). The CDR3 region has the DNA TGTGCCAGCAGCTTTTTGACAGCCTCCTACGAGCAGTACTTC. This encodes CASSFLTASYEQYF.